The rows below give T cell receptor beta chains drawn from one sample of a study of CD8 T cells in Susac syndrome. TCRdb itself ran the immunoSEQ multiplex PCR reads through MiXCR, one entry per CDR3 protein. Here the sample spans 75,000 to 80,000 distinct CDR3 sequences, approximately 93% being singletons. The sequencing input was CD8+ T cells from PBMCs. Every receptor here comes from a human donor with Susac syndrome. CDR3s include the opening cysteine and the closing phenylalanine or tryptophan. The listing skips clone size in some rows; elsewhere it reads once, few, many or a size class.

v_call	j_call	clone_size	cdr3_aa
TRBV3-1	TRBJ1-6	.	CASSQDWADLSSPLHF
TRBV4-3	TRBJ2-7	.	CASSQEEGTSYEQYF
TRBV28	TRBJ2-3	.	CASSFNRATDTQYF
TRBV21-1	TRBJ2-6	once	CASSKKGHTSGANVLTF
TRBV5-4	TRBJ2-7	.	CASSQRDRLHEQYF
TRBV6-2/TRBV6-3	TRBJ2-5	.	CASTGAGTAETQYF
TRBV6-5	TRBJ1-3	once	CATSSVGNVGNTIYF
TRBV25-1	TRBJ2-7	.	CASSEDRVYVDEQYF
TRBV12-3/TRBV12-4	TRBJ2-5	.	CAREGLAGGPGWETQYF
TRBV11-2	TRBJ2-7	.	CASSPETYEQYF
TRBV27	TRBJ2-5	.	CASKGIQETQYF
TRBV27	TRBJ2-7	few	CASSFAGHWYEQYF
TRBV27	TRBJ2-5	.	CASSLWGSGGPQQTQYF
TRBV28	TRBJ2-7	few	CASSLVTYEQYF
TRBV19	TRBJ2-5	.	CASRDPRAIQETQYF
TRBV16	TRBJ2-1	.	CASSQFKSGRGNNEQFF
TRBV20-1	TRBJ2-7	.	CSAPGGGNEQYF
TRBV6-5	TRBJ1-6	.	CASSYSFSTGQPANSPLHF
TRBV19	TRBJ1-5	.	CASSPWGQTPSNQPQHF
TRBV15	TRBJ2-7	.	CATSQGDRTYEQYF
TRBV9	TRBJ2-7	.	CASSVGTGASSYEQYF
TRBV2	TRBJ2-1	.	CASLHNEQFF